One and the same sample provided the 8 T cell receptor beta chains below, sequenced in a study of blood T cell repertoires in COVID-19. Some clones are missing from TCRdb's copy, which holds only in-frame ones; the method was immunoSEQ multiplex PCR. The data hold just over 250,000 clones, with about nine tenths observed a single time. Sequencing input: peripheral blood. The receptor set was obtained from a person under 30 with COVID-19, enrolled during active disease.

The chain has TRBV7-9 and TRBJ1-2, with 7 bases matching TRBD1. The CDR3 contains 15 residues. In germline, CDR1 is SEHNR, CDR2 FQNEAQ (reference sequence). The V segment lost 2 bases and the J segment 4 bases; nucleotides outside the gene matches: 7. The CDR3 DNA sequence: TGTGCCAGCAGCTTATCGGCTGGACAGGTCTATGGCTACACCTTC. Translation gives CASSLSAGQVYGYTF.

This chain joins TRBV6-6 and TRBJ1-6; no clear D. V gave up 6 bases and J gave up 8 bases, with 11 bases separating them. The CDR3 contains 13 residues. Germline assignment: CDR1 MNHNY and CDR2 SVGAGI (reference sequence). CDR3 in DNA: TGTGCCAGCAGGACCACAGACGATTCACCCCTCCACTTT. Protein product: CASRTTDDSPLHF.

In DNA, the CDR3 is TGTGCCAGCTCCTACGCGCGGGAGGACACAGATACGCAGTATTTT. It is translated as CASSYAREDTDTQYF. The chain uses TRBV28 and TRBJ2-3; 8 positions match TRBD2. The germline V gene encodes CDR1 MDHEN and CDR2 SYDVKM. The CDR3 contains 15 residues. J was trimmed by 2 bases and V by 8 bases; bases with no gene match: 9.

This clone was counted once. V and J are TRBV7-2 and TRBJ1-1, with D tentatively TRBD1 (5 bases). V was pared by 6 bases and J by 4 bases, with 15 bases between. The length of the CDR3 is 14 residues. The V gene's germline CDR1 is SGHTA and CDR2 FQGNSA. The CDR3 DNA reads TGTGCCAGCAGTCCCAGGGATGTGGGCACTGAAGCTTTCTTT. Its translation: CASSPRDVGTEAFF.

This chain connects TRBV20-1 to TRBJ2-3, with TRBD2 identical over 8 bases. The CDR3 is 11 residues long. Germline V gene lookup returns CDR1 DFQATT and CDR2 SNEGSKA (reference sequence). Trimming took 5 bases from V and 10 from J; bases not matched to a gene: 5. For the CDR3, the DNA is TGCAGTGCTGGGGGACTAGGGGCGCAGTATTTT. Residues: CSAGGLGAQYF.

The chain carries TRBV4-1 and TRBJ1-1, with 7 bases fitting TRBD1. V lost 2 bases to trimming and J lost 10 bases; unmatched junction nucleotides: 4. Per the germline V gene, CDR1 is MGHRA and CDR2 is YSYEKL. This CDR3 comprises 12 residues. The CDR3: CASSQRGQAAFF. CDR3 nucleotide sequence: TGCGCCAGCAGCCAAAGGGGGCAGGCAGCTTTCTTT.

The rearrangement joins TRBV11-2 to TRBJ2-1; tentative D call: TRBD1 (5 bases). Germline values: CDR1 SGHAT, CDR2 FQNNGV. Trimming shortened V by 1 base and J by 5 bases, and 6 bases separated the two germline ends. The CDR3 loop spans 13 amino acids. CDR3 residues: CASSLGQNNEQFF. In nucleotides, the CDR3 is TGTGCCAGCAGCTTAGGACAGAACAATGAGCAGTTCTTC.

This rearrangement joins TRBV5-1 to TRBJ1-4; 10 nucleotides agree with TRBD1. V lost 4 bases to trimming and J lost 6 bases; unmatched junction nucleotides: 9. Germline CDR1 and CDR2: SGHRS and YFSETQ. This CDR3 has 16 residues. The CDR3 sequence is CASSDGTGVVYEKLFF. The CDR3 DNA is TGCGCCAGCAGCGACGGGACAGGGGTCGTGTATGAAAAACTGTTTTTT.